This entry concerns a single T cell receptor (beta chain). Its antigen is unknown. The data belong to a study of T cells in localized non-small cell lung cancer. TCRdb's table, derived via immunoSEQ multiplex PCR, lists solely in-frame clones and lacks some. The sample contains roughly 20,000 clones, 70% to 90% of which appear only once. Germline V lookup: CDR1 SGDLS, CDR2 YYNGEE. V was shortened by 4 bases and J by 2 bases, with 5 bases between the two germline ends. The CDR3 runs 12 residues. Points from the study as a whole: Adjacent uninvolved lung tissue had the highest T cell clonality, exceeding tumor. A median of 57 of the top 100 tumor clones appeared in adjacent lung, which was paired and uninvolved.

The V and J genes are TRBV9 and TRBJ2-3; no clear D gene. This specimen consisted of peripheral blood, obtained before any cancer treatment. The clonotype was recovered from an older male donor with stage I squamous cell lung carcinoma. The CDR3 nucleotides read TGTGCCAGCAGCCCGACCACAGATACGCAGTATTTT. It specifies CASSPTTDTQYF.